This record looks at one T cell receptor (beta chain) sequence and its context. What it recognizes is unknown. This sample is part of a study of cytomegalovirus exposure and HLA in healthy donors. The data were produced by immunoSEQ multiplex PCR, yet TCRdb's version contains in-frame clones alone and is incomplete. The profile shows approximately 160,000 clones, around 92% of them singletons. Study conclusions and caveats: The finding came from a later analysis; first-cohort TCR clusters tended to co-occur in the roughly 110 validation repertoires. A list of roughly 180 TCR beta chains associated with cytomegalovirus was given.

The sequenced material came from PBMCs. The TCR comes from a woman in her late teens or twenties in good health and CMV-seropositive.

The CDR3, as DNA: TGCAGCAACCACAGGACTAGCGGCTACAATGAGCAGTTCTTC. Its protein is CSNHRTSGYNEQFF. The chain uses TRBV29-1 and TRBJ2-1; 10 bases match TRBD2. The CDR3 totals 14 residues. Germline values: CDR1 SQVTM, CDR2 ANQGSEA. Unmatched junction bases numbered 7, after V lost 8 bases and J lost 3 bases.